This TCR beta chain was captured by sequencing in a study of T-cell reconstitution after alpha-beta-depleted transplantation in children. Study results and limitations: Where alpha-beta T cells came from about two months after transplant was reportedly several hundred expanded graft clones. Newly produced T cells mostly provided counts and TCRbeta diversity after one year, as hyperexpanded clones declined.

V gave up 0 bases and J gave up 6 bases, with 13 bases separating them. This CDR3 has 15 residues. Germline V gene data show CDR1 as SGHRS and CDR2 as YFSETQ. As for this clonotype: Its antigen remains unknown. This may be a read error: a much more frequent sequence differs by one nucleotide.

Construction of the TCRbeta library involved unique molecular identifiers. TCRdb fed the PCR reads into MiXCR, producing one record per CDR3 protein. The sample lists roughly 200,000 distinct CDR3 sequences; approximately 10% were seen once. The sequence derives from a child in the first two years of life with acute myeloid leukemia, due to receive a stem cell transplant. The gene calls are TRBV5-1 and TRBJ1-3; D possibly corresponds to TRBD1 (6 bases). The sequencing here drew on PBMCs, taken before TCRalphabeta/CD19-depleted stem cell transplant. This chain's CDR3 is CASSLGDRWANTIYF. The CDR3 DNA follows: TGCGCCAGCAGCTTGGGCGACAGGTGGGCAAACACCATATATTTT.